What follows are 2 T cell receptor beta chains derived from one specimen sequenced in a study of regulatory T cells in long-lasting Graves disease. Time point of the sample: newly diagnosed GD, antithyroid drugs for less than 3 months. RNA extracted from PBMCs served as the sequencing template. CDR3 regions were amplified by Arm-PCR using iRepertoire HTBI primers to build TCR beta libraries. TCRdb passed the multiplex PCR reads through MiXCR, listing each CDR3 protein once. The table includes roughly 420,000 distinct CDR3 sequences, less than 20% detected once. These sequences were also reported in another study, on T cells in Graves' hyperthyroidism and ophthalmopathy.

Sequencing was performed on peripheral blood mononuclear cells (PBMCs), taken at new diagnosis, from a patient treated with antithyroid drugs. The source is a woman in her 30s with Graves disease.

This clonotype was seen at least ten times. V is TRBV28 and J is TRBJ1-2, with 8 positions matching TRBD1. CDR3 length: 13 amino acids. V was pared by 5 bases and J by 3 bases, with 2 bases of the junction left unmatched. Germline lookup yields CDR1 MDHEN and CDR2 SYDVKM. The CDR3 nucleotides read TGTGCCAGCAGTACAGGGGGAGACTATGGCTACACCTTC. This encodes CASSTGGDYGYTF.

This clonotype was observed a few times. V is TRBV28 and J is TRBJ2-7, with 8 bases identical to TRBD2. The CDR3 extends over 16 amino acids. CDR1 and CDR2 from the germline V gene are MDHEN and SYDVKM. V dropped 5 bases and J dropped 3; count of bases not matched to a gene: 12. The chain's CDR3 is CASSKPLAGGIYEQYF. CDR3 bases: TGTGCCAGCAGTAAACCCTTGGCGGGAGGCATCTACGAGCAGTACTTC.